This T cell receptor (beta chain) is drawn from a study of Tregs in tolerant kidney transplant recipients. The CDR3 spans 11 residues. V was pared by 5 bases and J by 12 bases, with 14 bases between. Germline V gene lookup returns CDR1 GTSNPN and CDR2 SVGIG (reference sequence). The table came from immunoSEQ multiplex PCR; TCRdb's copy has only in-frame clones and leaves some out. There are more than 90,000 clones in the sample; 93% occur only once, and around 1.6% lies in the top ten. Related graft donors supplied nonmyeloablative bone marrow transplants, and mixed chimerism was transient. Thawed PBMCs were FACS-sorted into unstimulated CD4+CD25+CD127- regulatory T cells, CD4+CD25- non-regulatory cells, CD4 and CD8 cells.

The chain has TRBV30 and TRBJ1-5, with D possibly TRBD1 on 6 matching bases. This receptor was taken from a human patient who received a combined kidney and bone marrow transplant. Some T cells may arise from the graft donor. Sample: CD4+ T cells from blood (PBMCs), taken 12 months after the transplant. The CDR3 DNA reads TGTGCCTGGGGGGACCAGGGGCTCCAGCATTTT. It yields the protein CAWGDQGLQHF.